This TCR beta chain is drawn from a study of cytomegalovirus exposure and HLA in healthy donors. Vbeta (60) and Jbeta (13) primers were used in the PCR. Assay: immunoSEQ multiplex PCR; the TCRdb copy retains only in-frame clones and omits some. The sample includes tens of thousands of clones. The CDR3 is made up of 14 amino acids. CDR1 MNHNS and CDR2 SASEGT come from the germline V gene. Trimming took 4 bases from V and 2 from J, leaving 11 bases between them. The specimen sequenced was PBMCs. This TCR was recovered from a woman aged 40 to 50 in good health and CMV-seronegative. The chain employs TRBV6-1 and TRBJ1-2; tentatively, D is TRBD1 (6 bases). The CDR3 is CASSGGGANYGYTF. In DNA form, the CDR3 reads TGTGCCAGCAGTGGAGGGGGGGCGAACTATGGCTACACCTTC.